The 11 T cell receptor beta chains below were found in one sample sequenced in a study of graft-versus-host responses after intestinal transplantation. The antigens of these receptors remain unknown. Produced via immunoSEQ multiplex PCR; TCRdb's table is partial and in-frame only. This table holds under 100,000 clones, over 80% found once. Sample: unstimulated CD8+ T cells sorted from spleen or lymph node cells, taken before transplant. These receptors all stem from a human donor who was the organ donor for an intestinal transplant.

The V call is TRBV2, the J call TRBJ2-1, with D unclear. The CDR3 is 13 residues long. Germline CDR1 reads SNHLY; CDR2 reads FYNNEI. Trimming removed 7 bases from V and 7 bases from J, with 14 bases in between. CDR3 nucleotide sequence: TGTGCCAGCATAAGCCTGCCGGAGAATGAGCAGTTCTTC. Translation: CASISLPENEQFF.

The chain links TRBV27 to TRBJ2-7; possible D gene TRBD1, 5 bases. The CDR3 covers 13 residues. Trimming removed 2 bases at V and 5 bases at J, with 10 bases between. Germline V lookup: CDR1 MNHEY, CDR2 SMNVEV (reference sequence). CDR3 sequence reads: CASSLDSLDEQYF. CDR3 nucleotides: TGTGCCAGCAGTTTAGACAGTTTGGACGAGCAGTACTTC.

The chain links TRBV27 to TRBJ2-5; D not resolved. TRBJ2-7 matches the DNA end more closely, so the J call is doubtful. Looked up from germline, CDR1 is MNHEY and CDR2 is SMNVEV (reference sequence). This CDR3 has 13 residues. The DNA for the CDR3 is TGTGCCAGCAGTTTAGGTCTCTCCTACGAGCAGTACTTC. This sequence encodes CASSLGLSYEQYF.

This clone was counted once. V gene TRBV18 combines with J gene TRBJ1-1; D is unresolved. The CDR3 runs 14 residues. Trimming took off 3 bases at V and 1 base at J, with 9 bases between the two ends. CDR1 KGHSH and CDR2 LQKENI come from the germline V gene. The CDR3 nucleotides read TGTGCCAGCTCACCCTTGAGGGAGAACACTGAAGCTTTCTTT. This sequence encodes CASSPLRENTEAFF.

The gene calls are TRBV28 and TRBJ2-3, with D possibly matching TRBD1 (5 bases). The CDR3 runs 14 residues. The germline CDR1 and CDR2 sequences are MDHEN and SYDVKM. V lost 4 bases and J 2 bases, leaving 10 bases between the germline ends. Here the CDR3 DNA reads TGTGCCAGCAGTTCGGACACCTACACAGATACGCAGTATTTT. It translates to CASSSDTYTDTQYF.

The chain employs TRBV7-8 and TRBJ2-5; TRBD1 is a possible D gene (6 bases). Between the trimmed V and J ends, which lost 4 bases and 4 bases, there was a span of 13 bases. The CDR3 loop spans 14 amino acids. In germline, CDR1 is SGHVS, CDR2 FQNEAQ. CDR3 residues: CASSSTGPRETQYF. In DNA form, the CDR3 reads TGTGCCAGCAGCTCCACAGGGCCGAGAGAGACCCAGTACTTC.

This chain links TRBV5-6 with TRBJ1-1; D gene uncertain. Germline loops: CDR1 SGHDT, CDR2 YYEEEE. V lost 1 base and J 3 bases, leaving 13 bases between the germline ends. The CDR3 totals 15 residues. CDR3 bases: TGTGCCAGCAGCTTGAGCCCCTCCCCATACACTGAAGCTTTCTTT. Its translation is CASSLSPSPYTEAFF. Combining the CDR3 with reference TRBV5-6 and TRBJ1-1 gives the whole variable domain DAGVTQSPTHLIKTRGQQVTLRCSPKSGHDTVSWYQQALGQGPQFIFQYYEEEERQRGNFPDRFSGHQFPNYSSELNVNALLLGDSALYLCASSLSPSPYTEAFFGQGTRLTVV.

The rearrangement links TRBV10-3 to TRBJ1-2, with D possibly TRBD1 on 6 matching bases. Germline values: CDR1 ENHRY, CDR2 SYGVKD. The CDR3 sequence is 14 residues long. The ends were cut back, 7 bases at V and 4 bases at J, with 16 bases in the middle. The CDR3 reads CAIKQGASPYGYTF. As DNA, the CDR3 is TGTGCCATCAAACAGGGTGCAAGCCCCTATGGCTACACCTTC.

This clone was counted once. Here the CDR3 reads CASSQEGGVYEQYF. In nucleotides, the CDR3 is TGTGCCAGCAGCCAAGAGGGCGGGGTCTACGAGCAGTACTTC. This sequence joins TRBV4-2 and TRBJ2-7; tentative D call: TRBD2 (6 bases). The V end was cut by 0 bases, the J end by 3 bases, with 9 bases between. CDR3 length: 14 amino acids. Germline V lookup: CDR1 LGHNA, CDR2 YNFKEQ.

The chain joins TRBV13 to TRBJ2-7; possible D gene TRBD2, 5 bases. V lost 7 bases and J lost 1, with 23 bases in between. This CDR3 spans 17 amino acids. Germline CDR1 PRHDT, CDR2 FYEKMQ (reference sequence). CDR3: CASTPARGRIGSYEQYF. CDR3 in DNA: TGTGCCAGCACCCCGGCCCGAGGGCGTATTGGGTCCTACGAGCAGTACTTC.

V gene TRBV11-2 combines with J gene TRBJ1-6, with D unresolved. V gave up 2 bases and J gave up 6 bases, with 14 bases separating them. The CDR3 runs to 16 residues. Looked up from germline, CDR1 is SGHAT and CDR2 is FQNNGV. In DNA, the CDR3 is TGTGCCAGCAGCTTATGGTTGGCGGTCTTTAATTCACCCCTCCACTTT. It codes for CASSLWLAVFNSPLHF.